These 28 T cell receptor beta chains were all obtained from the same sample, sequenced in a study of shared T cell receptors in the human thymus. TCRdb's copy holds only in-frame clones and misses some; the assay was immunoSEQ multiplex PCR. The sample lists hundreds of thousands of clones, 70% to 90% occurring once. The same specimen was also included in a second study, on human thymus T cells.

Sequencing was performed on thymocytes. The receptors stem from a boy younger than two with a congenital heart defect.

This chain links TRBV5-6 with TRBJ1-5; D is uncertain. There are 14 residues in the CDR3. Trimming removed 0 bases from V and 7 bases from J, with 11 bases in between. From germline, CDR1 is SGHDT and CDR2 YYEEEE. CDR3 coding DNA: TGTGCCAGCAGCTTGGGGGCCTCTTCCCAGCCCCAGCATTTT. This translates into CASSLGASSQPQHF. Full variable domain (rest looked up from reference TRBV5-6 and TRBJ1-5): DAGVTQSPTHLIKTRGQQVTLRCSPKSGHDTVSWYQQALGQGPQFIFQYYEEEERQRGNFPDRFSGHQFPNYSSELNVNALLLGDSALYLCASSLGASSQPQHFGDGTRLSIL.

Concerning this clone itself: Other DNA sequences in the same sample also yield this CDR3. The chain combines TRBV27 with TRBJ2-1; 7 bases match TRBD2. Germline V gene lookup returns CDR1 MNHEY and CDR2 SMNVEV (reference sequence). Trimming took 0 bases from V and 10 from J; bases not matched to a gene: 0. This CDR3 comprises 12 residues. The CDR3 coding sequence is TGTGCCAGCAGTTTATCGGGGGGGGAGCAGTTCTTC. Amino acids: CASSLSGGEQFF.

The genes are TRBV7-3 and TRBJ2-7; D gene unclear. V was pared by 2 bases and J by 2 bases, with 10 bases between. This CDR3 has 14 residues. From germline, CDR1 is SGHTA and CDR2 FQGTGA. The CDR3 sequence: CASSLCDKTYEQYF. The CDR3 region has the DNA TGTGCCAGCAGCTTATGTGACAAGACCTACGAGCAGTACTTC.

The V gene is TRBV19, the J gene TRBJ2-7; D possibly corresponds to TRBD1 (6 bases). The germline V gene has CDR1 LNHDA and CDR2 SQIVND (reference sequence). V was pared by 3 bases and J by 2 bases, with 11 bases between. CDR3 size: 14 residues. DNA of the CDR3: TGTGCCAGTAGTATGCCAGGGGACCCCTACGAGCAGTACTTC. It codes for CASSMPGDPYEQYF.

The rearrangement uses TRBV4-1 and TRBJ2-4; 9 nucleotides line up with TRBD2. This CDR3 is 19 amino acids long. Unmatched junction bases numbered 11, after V lost 0 bases and J lost 2 bases. Looked up from germline, CDR1 is MGHRA and CDR2 is YSYEKL. The CDR3 loop reads CASSQEASGTTQPKNIQYF. The CDR3 DNA is TGCGCCAGCAGCCAAGAGGCTAGCGGGACAACCCAGCCCAAAAACATTCAGTACTTC.

The chain carries TRBV19 and TRBJ2-7; a possible D gene is TRBD1 (5 bases). The CDR3 has 14 amino acids. Per germline, CDR1 LNHDA and CDR2 SQIVND (reference sequence). Trimming took 0 bases from V and 4 from J, leaving 10 bases between them. CDR3 nucleotides: TGTGCCAGTAGTATAGATCTCAGGGCTTACGAGCAGTACTTC. As protein: CASSIDLRAYEQYF.

V is TRBV4-3 and J is TRBJ1-1, with D unclear. The length of the CDR3 is 17 residues. Germline CDR1 and CDR2: LGHNA and YSLEER. The V gene lost 0 bases and the J gene lost 1 base, with 15 bases spanning the gap. The CDR3 DNA reads as TGCGCCAGCAGCCAAGATCTACGGGGAATGGGGAACACTGAAGCTTTCTTT. Protein: CASSQDLRGMGNTEAFF.

The chain links TRBV2 to TRBJ2-1; 8 bases are a match to TRBD1. The CDR3 loop spans 13 amino acids. Looked up from germline, CDR1 is SNHLY and CDR2 is FYNNEI. With V trimmed by 1 base and J by 8 bases, 1 base remained unmatched. The CDR3 reads CASSEGTGYEQFF. The CDR3 DNA follows: TGTGCCAGCAGTGAAGGGACAGGGTATGAGCAGTTCTTC.

The chain combines TRBV12-5 with TRBJ1-2; perhaps TRBD1 as D (6 bases). Trimming left V 1 base short and J 5 bases short, with 11 bases between. This CDR3 is 14 amino acids long. Germline loops: CDR1 LGHNT, CDR2 FRNRAP. The CDR3 bases are TGTGCTAGTGGTTTGGGTAACAGGGTTTATGGCTACACCTTC. This codes for CASGLGNRVYGYTF.

The chain joins TRBV27 to TRBJ2-5, with D maybe TRBD2 (5 bases). V was trimmed by 5 bases and J by 3 bases, leaving 10 bases between them. CDR3 length equals 13 residues. Germline values: CDR1 MNHEY, CDR2 SMNVEV (reference sequence). CDR3 nucleotides: TGTGCCAGCAGTCGGGGTCGTAAAGAGACCCAGTACTTC. This codes for CASSRGRKETQYF.

The chain uses TRBV5-4 and TRBJ2-6, with TRBD1 identical over 9 bases. Germline CDR1 SGHNT, CDR2 YYREEE (reference sequence). The CDR3 totals 17 residues. J lost 1 base, V lost 3 bases, and 5 bases had no gene match. This CDR3 reads CASSCRDRESGANVLTF. In DNA, the CDR3 is TGTGCCAGCAGCTGCCGGGACAGGGAGTCTGGGGCCAACGTCCTGACTTTC.

The chain carries TRBV15 and TRBJ2-1; 8 positions match TRBD1. CDR1 LNHNV and CDR2 YYDKDF come from the germline V gene (reference sequence). The CDR3 sequence is 19 residues long. Trimming at V came to 9 bases and at J to 3 bases, leaving 22 bases not matched to a gene. The CDR3 nucleotides are TGTGCCACTGTGGTGGACAGGGATGTTGCGGGGCGGGACTACAATGAGCAGTTCTTC. Its protein is CATVVDRDVAGRDYNEQFF.

This clone was observed a few times. The CDR3 loop is CASSPWGVYEQYF. The DNA for the CDR3 is TGTGCCAGCAGCCCCTGGGGGGTCTACGAGCAGTACTTC. The J gene is TRBJ2-7, the V gene TRBV5-8; tentatively, D is TRBD2 (6 bases). The CDR3 has 13 amino acids. Germline CDR1 is SGHTS and CDR2 is YDEGEE. V lost 4 bases, J lost 3 bases, and 11 bases lay in between.

The genes are TRBV13 and TRBJ2-1; possible D gene TRBD2, 5 bases. Germline V lookup: CDR1 PRHDT, CDR2 FYEKMQ (reference sequence). This CDR3 is 14 amino acids long. V was trimmed by 4 bases and J by 8 bases, leaving 15 bases between them. The CDR3 loop reads CASSSRKTGYEQFF. The CDR3 nucleotides are TGTGCCAGCAGCTCTAGGAAAACGGGGTATGAGCAGTTCTTC.

This chain joins TRBV25-1 and TRBJ1-2; D ambiguous. CDR1 is MGHDK, CDR2 SYGVNS, per germline. This CDR3 has 15 amino acids. The V and J ends lost 1 base and 4 bases respectively, with 13 bases between them. CDR3 coding DNA: TGTGCCAGCAGTGAATCCCAGGAAACTTCCTATGGCTACACCTTC. It is translated as CASSESQETSYGYTF.

V usage is TRBV5-1 and J usage is TRBJ1-1, with D possibly TRBD1 on 6 matching bases. Deletions cut 4 bases from V and 4 bases from J, with 14 bases between. Germline assignment: CDR1 SGHRS and CDR2 YFSETQ. This CDR3 has 14 residues. DNA of the CDR3: TGCGCCAGCAGCCTGGGAGGGGGTACCACTGAAGCTTTCTTT. Its protein is CASSLGGGTTEAFF.

The chain has TRBV2 and TRBJ1-4; D might be TRBD1 (5 bases). V was trimmed by 5 bases and J by 3 bases, leaving 7 bases between them. Germline CDR1 is SNHLY and CDR2 is FYNNEI. The CDR3 covers 13 residues. CDR3 sequence reads: CASSPGSNEKLFF. CDR3 nucleotides: TGTGCCAGCAGTCCAGGGTCTAATGAAAAACTGTTTTTT.

The rearrangement uses TRBV15 and TRBJ2-7; 13 positions match TRBD2. The CDR3 spans 16 residues. With 5 bases clipped from V and 0 bases from J, the junction kept 4 bases outside the gene matches. The germline V gene encodes CDR1 LNHNV and CDR2 YYDKDF (reference sequence). DNA of the CDR3: TGTGCCACCAGCCGGGGACTAGCGGGAATCTCCTACGAGCAGTACTTC. Encoded protein: CATSRGLAGISYEQYF.

V usage is TRBV21-1 and J usage is TRBJ1-2; the D call TRBD1 from the table was never checked on the DNA. TRBV21-1 is flagged as a pseudogene. The CDR3 covers 14 residues. In DNA, the CDR3 is TGTGCCAGCAGCGCCCACAGTCCAGGCTATGGCTACACCTTC. Amino acids: CASSAHSPGYGYTF.

The chain carries TRBV28 and TRBJ2-2; D not resolved. The CDR3 runs 13 residues. V lost 1 base to trimming and J lost 9 bases, with 9 bases between them. The V gene's germline CDR1 is MDHEN and CDR2 SYDVKM. This CDR3 is CASSLSPFRELFF. CDR3 in DNA: TGTGCCAGCAGTTTATCCCCTTTCCGGGAGCTGTTTTTT. The full variable domain, its missing parts supplied by reference TRBV28 and TRBJ2-2, is DVKVTQSSRYLVKRTGEKVFLECVQDMDHENMFWYRQDPGLGLRLIYFSYDVKMKEKGDIPEGYSVSREKKERFSLILESASTNQTSMYLCASSLSPFRELFFGEGSRLTVL.

The DNA for the CDR3 is TGTGCCAGCAGCTTGGGGGAGCGGGAGATTTGCGAGCAGTACTTC. This translates into CASSLGEREICEQYF. The rearrangement uses TRBV5-4 and TRBJ2-7; 8 bases agree with TRBD2. Trimming took 0 bases from V and 6 from J; bases not matched to a gene: 8. The CDR3 covers 15 residues. Germline V gene lookup returns CDR1 SGHNT and CDR2 YYREEE (reference sequence). Looking up the rest from reference TRBV5-4 and TRBJ2-7 gives the full variable domain: ETGVTQSPTHLIKTRGQQVTLRCSSQSGHNTVSWYQQALGQGPQFIFQYYREEENGRGNFPPRFSGLQFPNYSSELNVNALELDDSALYLCASSLGEREICEQYFGPGTRLTVT.

This chain joins TRBV27 and TRBJ2-3, with D possibly TRBD2 on 5 matching bases. The CDR3 contains 11 residues. CDR1 MNHEY and CDR2 SMNVEV come from the germline V gene (reference sequence). V lost 6 bases to trimming and J lost 7 bases, with 8 bases between them. In DNA, the CDR3 is TGTGCCAGCAGGGACTGGAATACGCAGTATTTT. It translates to CASRDWNTQYF.

This chain connects TRBV2 to TRBJ2-7; 7 bases are a match to TRBD1. V dropped 7 bases and J dropped 6; count of bases not matched to a gene: 6. The CDR3 totals 12 residues. Germline V gives CDR1 SNHLY, CDR2 FYNNEI. The CDR3 sequence: CASKVRTGEQYF. DNA of the CDR3: TGTGCCAGCAAGGTCAGGACAGGCGAGCAGTACTTC.

The chain employs TRBV6-1 and TRBJ2-3, with 9 positions matching TRBD1. The germline gives CDR1 MNHNS, CDR2 SASEGT. The junction had 8 bases not matched to a gene; V was cut back by 4 bases and J by 3 bases. The CDR3 runs to 16 residues. CDR3 bases: TGTGCCAGCAGTGGCAAGACAGGGGGTTCTACAGATACGCAGTATTTT. Its translation: CASSGKTGGSTDTQYF.

The chain uses TRBV9 and TRBJ2-1; 12 nucleotides line up with TRBD2. Trimming at V came to 6 bases and at J to 9 bases, leaving 16 bases not matched to a gene. CDR1 and CDR2 (germline): SGDLS, YYNGEE. The CDR3 is 17 amino acids. CDR3 sequence: CASNPVGWASGRVEQFF. The CDR3 region has the DNA TGTGCCAGCAACCCCGTCGGTTGGGCTAGCGGGAGGGTTGAGCAGTTCTTC.

This chain uses TRBV30 with TRBJ2-7; perhaps TRBD1 as D (6 bases). Germline V gene data show CDR1 as GTSNPN and CDR2 as SVGIG (reference sequence). There are 14 residues in the CDR3. V lost 5 bases and J 0 bases, leaving 14 bases between the germline ends. The CDR3 region has the DNA TGTGCCTGGGATCCGGGACAAGGCTCCTACGAGCAGTACTTC. Amino acids: CAWDPGQGSYEQYF.

The CDR3 nucleotides are TGTGCCAGCAGTTGGGACTACCTAACCTACGAGCAGTACTTC. Protein sequence: CASSWDYLTYEQYF. The chain has TRBV28 and TRBJ2-7; 7 bases map to TRBD2. This CDR3 comprises 14 residues. Trimming cost V 4 bases and J 2 bases; bases outside gene matches: 5. CDR1 is MDHEN and CDR2 is SYDVKM in the germline V gene. The variable domain in full, completed from reference TRBV28 and TRBJ2-7, reads DVKVTQSSRYLVKRTGEKVFLECVQDMDHENMFWYRQDPGLGLRLIYFSYDVKMKEKGDIPEGYSVSREKKERFSLILESASTNQTSMYLCASSWDYLTYEQYFGPGTRLTVT.

The chain couples TRBV5-6 to TRBJ2-7; tentatively, D is TRBD2 (6 bases). V was cut by 4 bases and J by 0 bases, with 26 bases left in between. Germline-derived CDR1 and CDR2 are SGHDT and YYEEEE. The CDR3 is 19 amino acids. CDR3 loop: CASSPSTPAEGPGSYEQYF. The CDR3 DNA is TGTGCCAGCAGCCCAAGCACGCCAGCGGAGGGTCCTGGCTCCTACGAGCAGTACTTC.